One sample yielded the 7 T cell receptor beta chains listed below, sequenced in a study of cytomegalovirus exposure and HLA in healthy donors. Use of 60 Vbeta and 13 Jbeta primers characterized the PCR. Only in-frame clones appear in the TCRdb table, and some are missing; sequencing was by immunoSEQ multiplex PCR. The sample contains some 110,000 clones, 65% to 80% of which appear only once. Sequencing was done on a sample of PBMCs. The receptors come from a young man in good health and CMV-seropositive.

The chain recombines TRBV4-1 with TRBJ1-5; D is ambiguous. CDR1 is MGHRA and CDR2 is YSYEKL in the germline V gene. Trimming took off 4 bases at V and 1 base at J, with 14 bases between the two ends. The CDR3 covers 16 residues. CDR3 nucleotide sequence: TGCGCCAGCAGCCTTCTAGCTGGGATGAGCAATCAGCCCCAGCATTTT. Its protein product is CASSLLAGMSNQPQHF.

The rearrangement joins TRBV4-1 to TRBJ2-7, with 9 bases matching TRBD2. The CDR3 runs to 19 residues. V trimming: 1 base; J trimming: 0 bases; junction bases outside the gene matches: 13. CDR1 is MGHRA, CDR2 YSYEKL, per germline. In nucleotides, the CDR3 is TGCGCCAGCAGCCAAGTGGTTGGTAGCGGGGGACCAAACTCCTACGAGCAGTACTTC. This codes for CASSQVVGSGGPNSYEQYF.

The rearrangement joins TRBV4-2 to TRBJ1-5, with D perhaps matching TRBD1 (5 bases). The ends were cut back, 4 bases at V and 9 bases at J, with 16 bases in the middle. Germline V CDR1 and CDR2: LGHNA, YNFKEQ. The CDR3 has 14 amino acids. CDR3: CASSPETAPRPQHF. Here the CDR3 DNA reads TGTGCCAGCAGCCCCGAGACAGCCCCGAGGCCCCAGCATTTT.

This clone came up once. The chain has TRBV5-1 and TRBJ2-5; 11 nucleotides align to TRBD1. CDR1 and CDR2 from the germline V gene are SGHRS and YFSETQ. The V gene end was trimmed by 0 bases and the J gene end by 4 bases; junction bases not matched to a gene: 2. The CDR3 runs 15 residues. CDR3 nucleotides: TGCGCCAGCAGCTTGGCCGGGACAGGGGGAGAGACCCAGTACTTC. Its translation is CASSLAGTGGETQYF.

CDR3 bases: TGTGCCAGCAGCAGTCGACAGGGGCTCGGTAACACTGAAGCTTTCTTT. Protein: CASSSRQGLGNTEAFF. The rearrangement uses TRBV9 and TRBJ1-1; 8 bases map to TRBD1. Germline values: CDR1 SGDLS, CDR2 YYNGEE. V was clipped by 4 bases and J by 2 bases; unmatched bases: 10. This CDR3 has 16 residues.

The chain combines TRBV6-1 with TRBJ1-4; 9 positions match TRBD1. From germline, CDR1 is MNHNS and CDR2 SASEGT. The V gene end was trimmed by 4 bases and the J gene end by 7 bases; junction bases not matched to a gene: 10. The length of the CDR3 is 16 residues. The CDR3 DNA reads TGTGCCAGCAGTGTTAGTACCGGGACAGGGTCTGAAAAACTGTTTTTT. Its translation is CASSVSTGTGSEKLFF.

This rearrangement joins TRBV28 to TRBJ1-4, with D possibly being TRBD1 (5 bases). This CDR3 is built from 14 residues. Trimming took off 5 bases at V and 8 bases at J, with 15 bases between the two ends. Per the germline V gene, CDR1 is MDHEN and CDR2 is SYDVKM. CDR3 in amino acids: CASSGRGLGEKLFF. In DNA, the CDR3 is TGTGCCAGCAGTGGTCGGGGGTTGGGAGAAAAACTGTTTTTT. Together with reference TRBV28 and TRBJ1-4, the CDR3 gives the full variable domain: DVKVTQSSRYLVKRTGEKVFLECVQDMDHENMFWYRQDPGLGLRLIYFSYDVKMKEKGDIPEGYSVSREKKERFSLILESASTNQTSMYLCASSGRGLGEKLFFGSGTQLSVL.